These 3 T cell receptor beta chains originate from one sample sequenced in a study of Ad26.COV2.S vaccination and SARS-CoV-2 variants. Here immunoSEQ multiplex PCR was the method, and the copy in TCRdb shows in-frame clones only, minus some. The repertoire holds 380,000 or so clones, with roughly 89% as singletons. The treatment here: some 19 received Ad26.COV2.S at low or high dose, single or two shots; about 5 received placebo; per-sample allocation not given. Vaccine and placebo recipients were sampled on day 63 after the first injection. Sequenced here: peripheral blood, sampled in a trial of Ad26.COV2.S vaccine versus placebo. The origin of the receptors is a person between 18 and 60 years old who received the Ad26.COV2.S COVID-19 vaccine or a placebo.

Only one count was recorded for this clone. In DNA form, the CDR3 reads TGTGCCAGCAGCCAAGATCAAAGGTTTCCAGGACAGGGTTGGAATGAAGCTTTCTTT. This gives the protein CASSQDQRFPGQGWNEAFF. The chain carries TRBV14 and TRBJ1-1; 8 positions agree with TRBD1. J lost 7 bases, V lost 0 bases, and 19 bases had no gene match. Germline loops: CDR1 SGHDN, CDR2 FVKESK. The CDR3 has 19 amino acids.

The rearrangement joins TRBV7-2 to TRBJ1-2, with a tentative D call TRBD1 (6 bases). Germline V gene data show CDR1 as SGHTA and CDR2 as FQGNSA. Trimming left V 5 bases short and J 4 bases short, with 14 bases between. The CDR3 is 14 amino acids. Here the CDR3 DNA reads TGTGCCAGCAGCGCTGACAGGAACAGCTATGGCTACACCTTC. This sequence encodes CASSADRNSYGYTF. Based on the CDR3 plus reference TRBV7-2 and TRBJ1-2, the full variable domain is GAGVSQSPSNKVTEKGKDVELRCDPISGHTALYWYRQSLGQGLEFLIYFQGNSAPDKSGLPSDRFSAERTGGSVSTLTIQRTQQEDSAVYLCASSADRNSYGYTFGSGTRLTVV.

The rearrangement links TRBV5-1 to TRBJ2-1; 13 bases fit TRBD2. Germline loops: CDR1 SGHRS, CDR2 YFSETQ. The CDR3 spans 15 residues. J gave up 10 bases and V 4 bases, and 8 bases lay outside the gene matches. The DNA for the CDR3 is TGCGCCAGCAGCCCCACTAGCGGGAGGGCCCGGGAGCAGTTCTTC. It translates to CASSPTSGRAREQFF.